One and the same sample provided the 4 T cell receptor beta chains below, sequenced in a study of blood T cell repertoires in COVID-19. Some clones are missing from TCRdb's copy, which holds only in-frame ones; the method was immunoSEQ multiplex PCR. This sample yields some 200,000 clones, of which less than 85% are seen a single time; 7.5% to 9% belongs to the top ten. Sample: peripheral blood. The source of these receptors is an elderly woman with COVID-19, enrolled during active disease.

V gene TRBV12-3 or TRBV12-4 combines with J gene TRBJ1-2; D call uncertain. CDR3 size: 13 residues. Trimming cost V 1 base and J 8 bases, with 11 bases left between them. CDR3 amino acids: CASSLGVGVGYTF. The CDR3 DNA reads as TGTGCCAGCAGTTTAGGTGTCGGGGTAGGCTACACCTTC.

This chain connects TRBV3-1 (or the pseudogene TRBV3-2) to TRBJ2-1; perhaps TRBD1 as D (5 bases). CDR3 length: 12 residues. Germline V gives CDR1 LGHDT, CDR2 YNNKEL (reference sequence). The V end was cut by 4 bases, the J end by 12 bases, with 13 bases between. CDR3 nucleotide sequence: TGTGCCAGCAGCCCAGGCCCCCAGGGGCAGTTCTTC. Translated, it gives CASSPGPQGQFF.

V and J are TRBV19 and TRBJ2-1; 7 positions match TRBD2. The V segment lost 7 bases and the J segment 7 bases; nucleotides outside the gene matches: 16. In germline, CDR1 is LNHDA, CDR2 SQIVND (reference sequence). CDR3 length: 16 residues. Here the CDR3 reads CASMRSAASGQNEQFF. The CDR3 bases are TGTGCCAGTATGCGATCAGCGGCTAGCGGACAAAATGAGCAGTTCTTC.

The sample holds one count of this clone. The V call is TRBV29-1, the J call TRBJ1-1, with 9 bases aligning to TRBD1. This CDR3 contains 13 residues. The junction had 7 bases not matched to a gene; V was cut back by 7 bases and J by 4 bases. Per the germline V gene, CDR1 is SQVTM and CDR2 is ANQGSEA. This CDR3 reads CSAGQGRVTEAFF. The CDR3 nucleotides are TGCAGCGCCGGACAGGGGAGGGTCACTGAAGCTTTCTTT.